The sequence of this T cell receptor (beta chain) was determined in a study of T cells in severe cutaneous drug reactions (dated by TCRdb to between 2018 and 2020). Regarding the research as a whole: Patients were recruited between about 2011 and 2019 from Taiwan, Thailand and a European registry network. Bulk TCR sequencing was combined with single-cell sequencing, quantitative PCR validation, functional assays and transgenic mouse experiments. Enrollment was limited to patients whose SJS/TEN or DRESS diagnosis was probable or definite according to RegiSCAR criteria. The Naranjo algorithm and the ALDEN drug causality algorithm were used to identify the culprit drug. Libraries used iRepertoire multiplex PCR; authors cited a comparison showing similar capture of abundant clonotypes across iRepertoire and 5' RACE methods with or without UMI. Patients in either the acute or the recovery stage provided biological samples, such as blister fluids/cells and PBMC. Broader findings and caveats from the paper: According to the authors, further study is still needed to determine whether the public TCR generalizes to SJS/TEN caused by other drugs. TRBV12-4 usage was strongly increased in CBZ-SJS/TEN patients, averaging approximately 32% in blister cells and 4.5% to 5% in PBMC. All seven CBZ-SJS/TEN blister samples contained a public TCRbeta CDR3 (mean 13.57%), which was undetectable or scarce in tolerant-control and healthy-donor PBMC.

Library preparation used the iRepertoire multiplex PCR system with TCR subtype-specific primers for both bulk and single-cell sequencing. Bulk TCR beta libraries were generated by multiplex PCR with primers targeting V, D and J gene regions. Each sample contributed roughly 100-500 ng of RNA as input for preparing the bulk TCR library. An Illumina MiSeq was used to sequence bulk TCR beta amplicons. The study's own analysis went as follows. Sample misassignments and low-quality sequencing reads were filtered out during quality control steps. The amino acids lying between the V-gene Y[YFLI]C motif and the J-segment [FW]GXGT motif were defined as CDR3. TRBV and TRBJ gene assignments and CDR3 clonotypes followed the IMGT database. For each sample, TRBV expression was normalized against the mean for the same gene in PBMC from approximately 43 healthy donors. Following TCRdb reprocessing, every CDR3 protein sequence forms one entry, and DNA is not provided. For this entry, the V and J calls and clone size follow TCRdb and not the study's own pipeline. This specimen's table enumerates 9,900 or so distinct CDR3 sequences. The top ten clonotypes cover approximately 20% of the sample.

Sequenced donors were patients with carbamazepine-induced Stevens-Johnson syndrome or toxic epidermal necrolysis (CBZ-SJS/TEN). Patients with drug-induced severe cutaneous adverse reactions had T cell receptor repertoires profiled by next-generation sequencing to look for drug-specific clonotypes. RNA was isolated from either blister cells of skin lesions or peripheral blood mononuclear cells. The germline V gene (reference sequence) gives CDR1 as DFQATT and CDR2 as SNEGSKA. Taken from cysteine to phenylalanine, the CDR3 has 12 residues. No DNA appears here. Going by frequency, this clonotype is medium-sized (0.01 to 0.1%); no count is logged. The specificity of this receptor is unknown.

In this chain, TRBV20-1 is recombined with TRBJ2-7; with no DNA, the TCRdb D assignment of TRBD2 cannot be verified. This TCR was sampled from a human donor with Stevens-Johnson syndrome, a severe cutaneous drug reaction. The sequenced sample consisted of cells from a skin blister. This sample's cell subset or site label indicates: unsorted cells from skin lesion blisters. CDR3 reads: CSAASGDYEQYF.